This passage covers 13 T cell receptor beta chains from one sample sequenced in a study of cytomegalovirus exposure and HLA in healthy donors. Researchers ran the PCR with 60 Vbeta and 13 Jbeta primers. Produced via immunoSEQ multiplex PCR; TCRdb's table is partial and in-frame only. The table includes fewer than 200,000 clones, about 86% detected once. Sequenced sample: PBMCs. These receptors were collected from a woman aged 30 to 39 in good health and CMV-seronegative.

The CDR3 bases are TGTGCCAGCAGCCAACTGGGACAGGGTAGAGATACGCAGTATTTT. It translates to CASSQLGQGRDTQYF. The gene calls are TRBV7-2 and TRBJ2-3; TRBD1 aligns across 9 bases. Germline CDR1 and CDR2: SGHTA and FQGNSA. V shed 5 bases and J 5 bases; nucleotides not matched to a gene: 8. The CDR3 spans 15 residues.

V and J are TRBV11-2 and TRBJ2-4, with D uncertain. The ends were cut back, 2 bases at V and 5 bases at J, with 13 bases in the middle. CDR1 and CDR2 (germline): SGHAT, FQNNGV. CDR3 length: 15 residues. CDR3 DNA sequence: TGTGCCAGCAGCTTAAACTATAATAGCCAAAACATTCAGTACTTC. Its protein product is CASSLNYNSQNIQYF.

J is TRBJ1-2 and V is TRBV4-2; 8 nucleotides match TRBD1. After removal of 4 bases from V and 8 bases from J, the junction contained 15 bases not matched to a gene. CDR1 LGHNA and CDR2 YNFKEQ come from the germline V gene. CDR3 length: 16 residues. The CDR3 DNA is TGTGCCAGCAGCCCGGCCCCACAGGGGGGTGCTCTGGGCTACACCTTC. Translation gives CASSPAPQGGALGYTF.

This rearrangement joins TRBV6-5 to TRBJ2-5; 9 nucleotides match TRBD1. Germline V CDR1 and CDR2: MNHEY, SVGAGI. The CDR3 is made up of 16 amino acids. Trimming took 1 base from V and 2 from J; bases not matched to a gene: 5. The chain's CDR3 is CASSYYGTGRQETQYF. CDR3 coding DNA: TGTGCCAGCAGTTACTACGGGACAGGGAGACAAGAGACCCAGTACTTC.

The J gene is TRBJ2-5, the V gene TRBV7-7; TRBD2 matches at 11 bases. CDR1 is SSHAT, CDR2 FNYEAQ, per germline (reference sequence). The length of the CDR3 is 14 residues. V dropped 4 bases and J dropped 3; count of bases not matched to a gene: 1. The CDR3, as DNA: TGTGCCAGCAGCTCGGGACTAGCGGAAGAGACCCAGTACTTC. This codes for CASSSGLAEETQYF.

The chain recombines TRBV29-1 with TRBJ2-5, with 15 bases matching TRBD2. V lost 7 bases and J lost 5; bases outside the gene matches: 5. From germline, CDR1 is SQVTM and CDR2 ANQGSEA. This CDR3 is 14 amino acids long. In DNA, the CDR3 is TGCAGCGAAAAAGGACTAGCGGGAGGGGAGACCCAGTACTTC. This codes for CSEKGLAGGETQYF.

The chain is built from TRBV6-1 and TRBJ2-1; 9 nucleotides agree with TRBD2. CDR1 is MNHNS, CDR2 SASEGT, per germline. This CDR3 comprises 15 residues. Losses at the gene ends were 6 bases for V and 1 base for J; bases not matched to a gene: 4. The CDR3 here is CASRGLAGSYNEQFF. For the CDR3, the DNA is TGTGCCAGCAGGGGGCTAGCGGGGTCCTACAATGAGCAGTTCTTC.

This clone appeared once. The chain joins TRBV4-2 to TRBJ1-4; 9 bases are shared with TRBD1. V dropped 4 bases and J dropped 8; count of bases not matched to a gene: 8. Germline loops: CDR1 LGHNA, CDR2 YNFKEQ. The CDR3 is made up of 15 amino acids. The chain's CDR3 is CASSLTGTGREKLFF. CDR3 bases: TGTGCCAGCAGCCTGACCGGGACAGGGAGGGAAAAACTGTTTTTT.

This clone was seen a handful of times. The rearrangement uses TRBV7-2 and TRBJ2-7; D may be TRBD2 (6 bases). Trimming pared 1 base from V and 0 bases from J, leaving 13 bases between. There are 16 residues in the CDR3. CDR1 is SGHTA and CDR2 is FQGNSA in the germline V gene. CDR3 amino acids: CASSLEGSGSSYEQYF. The CDR3 region has the DNA TGTGCCAGCAGCTTAGAGGGTAGCGGTAGCTCCTACGAGCAGTACTTC. Based on the CDR3 plus reference TRBV7-2 and TRBJ2-7, the full variable domain is GAGVSQSPSNKVTEKGKDVELRCDPISGHTALYWYRQSLGQGLEFLIYFQGNSAPDKSGLPSDRFSAERTGGSVSTLTIQRTQQEDSAVYLCASSLEGSGSSYEQYFGPGTRLTVT.

This clone was observed a handful of times. The CDR3 spells CASSLGLGDTQYF. The CDR3 region has the DNA TGTGCCAGCAGTTTGGGGCTTGGAGATACGCAGTATTTT. The chain has TRBV28 and TRBJ2-3; D perhaps matches TRBD1 (5 bases). V lost 3 bases to trimming and J lost 5 bases, with 9 bases between them. Germline CDR1 MDHEN, CDR2 SYDVKM. This CDR3 spans 13 amino acids.

The rearrangement uses TRBV7-6 and TRBJ2-2, with TRBD2 matching over 11 bases. The CDR3 consists of 16 residues. The V and J ends lost 1 base and 5 bases, in that order; junction bases with no gene match: 3. Per germline, CDR1 SGHVS and CDR2 FNYEAQ. The CDR3 loop is CASSLGTSGLTGELFF. DNA of the CDR3: TGTGCCAGCAGCTTAGGGACTAGCGGGTTGACCGGGGAGCTGTTTTTT.

The chain carries TRBV5-1 and TRBJ2-1; TRBD1 matches 9 bases. V trimming: 0 bases; J trimming: 6 bases; junction bases outside the gene matches: 4. Germline CDR1 and CDR2: SGHRS and YFSETQ. CDR3 length: 15 amino acids. This CDR3 reads CASSLGDRGSNEQFF. The DNA for the CDR3 is TGCGCCAGCAGCTTGGGAGACAGGGGGAGCAATGAGCAGTTCTTC.

This clone appeared once. The gene calls are TRBV5-1 and TRBJ1-6; 7 bases map to TRBD1. V gave up 5 bases and J gave up 7 bases; unmatched junction bases: 6. CDR1 and CDR2 (germline): SGHRS, YFSETQ. The CDR3 totals 14 residues. CDR3 sequence reads: CASRSGTANSPLHF. Written as DNA, the CDR3 is TGCGCCAGCAGATCCGGGACAGCGAATTCACCCCTCCACTTT.